Listed here are 22 T cell receptor beta chains from one sample, sequenced in a study of shared T cell receptors in the human thymus. Assay: immunoSEQ multiplex PCR; the TCRdb copy retains only in-frame clones and omits some. The repertoire holds 550,000 to 800,000 clones, with 80% to 90% as singletons. This sample was also put to use in a study of human thymus T cells.

The sample consisted of thymocytes. The receptors originated from a girl less than two years old with a congenital heart defect.

J is TRBJ1-1 and V is TRBV7-2; 8 bases agree with TRBD1. The CDR3 extends over 14 amino acids. Germline V gene lookup returns CDR1 SGHTA and CDR2 FQGNSA. V shed 4 bases and J 5 bases; nucleotides not matched to a gene: 6. The CDR3 region has the DNA TGTGCCAGCAGCTCGCCAGGGGGCAGGACTGAAGCTTTCTTT. The encoded protein is CASSSPGGRTEAFF.

CDR3 DNA sequence: TGTGCCAGCAGCGACGCCAGGGACAGGGTCTATGGCTACACCTTC. Translation: CASSDARDRVYGYTF. V usage is TRBV2 and J usage is TRBJ1-2, with TRBD1 identical over 9 bases. The CDR3 spans 15 residues. V gave up 6 bases and J gave up 4 bases; unmatched junction bases: 9. Germline assignment: CDR1 SNHLY and CDR2 FYNNEI.

The J gene is TRBJ1-4, the V gene TRBV16; D unresolved. The germline CDR1 and CDR2 sequences are KGHSY and FQNENV. V gave up 4 bases and J gave up 11 bases, with 17 bases separating them. This CDR3 contains 14 residues. CDR3 nucleotide sequence: TGTGCCAGCAGCCTAAAGGGAGGTAGCGGCAAACTGTTTTTT. Translating it yields CASSLKGGSGKLFF. Variable domain in full (rest from reference TRBV16 and TRBJ1-4): GEEVAQTPKHLVRGEGQKAKLYCAPIKGHSYVFWYQQVLKNEFKFLISFQNENVFDETGMPKERFSAKCLPNSPCSLEIQATKLEDSAVYFCASSLKGGSGKLFFGSGTQLSVL.

The V and J genes are TRBV4-1 and TRBJ2-1; D remains ambiguous. This CDR3 spans 17 amino acids. CDR1 MGHRA and CDR2 YSYEKL come from the germline V gene. Trimming left V 0 bases short and J 2 bases short, with 14 bases between. DNA of the CDR3: TGCGCCAGCAGCCAAGATAAACGCGATCTAGCCTACAATGAGCAGTTCTTC. Protein product: CASSQDKRDLAYNEQFF.

This chain uses TRBV27 with TRBJ2-7; tentative D call: TRBD2 (6 bases). Trimming cost V 1 base and J 0 bases, with 10 bases left between them. This CDR3 region has 15 residues. In germline, CDR1 is MNHEY, CDR2 SMNVEV (reference sequence). The CDR3 loop is CASSLLVGGSYEQYF. CDR3 nucleotides: TGTGCCAGCAGTTTATTAGTGGGGGGCTCCTACGAGCAGTACTTC.

The gene calls are TRBV6-1 and TRBJ1-4, with D possibly TRBD1 on 6 matching bases. Looked up from germline, CDR1 is MNHNS and CDR2 is SASEGT. The CDR3 totals 13 residues. Trimming shortened V by 11 bases and J by 4 bases, and 14 bases separated the two germline ends. The CDR3 region is CAVPGQVNEKLFF. DNA for the CDR3: TGTGCCGTCCCGGGACAAGTTAATGAAAAACTGTTTTTT.

The V gene is TRBV7-9, the J gene TRBJ2-3, with D possibly matching TRBD2 (5 bases). This CDR3 is 16 amino acids long. The germline V and J ends were trimmed by 2 bases and 0 bases, with 12 bases remaining between them. The germline V gene encodes CDR1 SEHNR and CDR2 FQNEAQ (reference sequence). This CDR3 reads CASSLPLESSTDTQYF. The CDR3 region has the DNA TGTGCCAGCAGCTTACCACTAGAATCTAGCACAGATACGCAGTATTTT.

The chain links TRBV9 to TRBJ2-7; D is perhaps TRBD1 (6 bases). Germline V gives CDR1 SGDLS, CDR2 YYNGEE. The V and J ends lost 0 bases and 3 bases respectively, with 13 bases between them. The CDR3 totals 15 residues. The CDR3: CASSVGRTAHYEQYF. CDR3 sequence (DNA): TGTGCCAGCAGCGTAGGGAGGACAGCACACTACGAGCAGTACTTC.

V and J are TRBV10-3 and TRBJ1-5; 9 bases are a match to TRBD1. The CDR3 is made up of 12 amino acids. The V segment lost 10 bases and the J segment 5 bases; nucleotides outside the gene matches: 3. The V gene's germline CDR1 is ENHRY and CDR2 SYGVKD. CDR3 region: CASRTGDQPQHF. The CDR3 region has the DNA TGTGCCAGCCGGACAGGGGATCAGCCCCAGCATTTT.

The chain carries TRBV7-8 and TRBJ1-6; 7 nucleotides match TRBD1. This CDR3 has 15 amino acids. Germline CDR1 is SGHVS and CDR2 is FQNEAQ. The V segment lost 5 bases and the J segment 9 bases; nucleotides outside the gene matches: 10. In nucleotides, the CDR3 is TGTGCCAGCAGCCTTTCGGCAGGGGGAAGTTCACCCCTCCACTTT. Its protein is CASSLSAGGSSPLHF.

The chain couples TRBV4-2 to TRBJ1-5; no reliable D call. The ends were cut back, 0 bases at V and 12 bases at J, with 21 bases in the middle. CDR1 and CDR2 (germline): LGHNA, YNFKEQ. The CDR3 is 16 residues long. Here the CDR3 reads CASSQDGERWIPHQHF. The DNA of the CDR3 is TGTGCCAGCAGCCAAGACGGGGAGAGATGGATCCCCCACCAGCATTTT.

The V and J genes are TRBV7-2 and TRBJ1-2; D is uncertain. This CDR3 has 12 amino acids. The germline CDR1 and CDR2 sequences are SGHTA and FQGNSA. V was shortened by 1 base and J by 8 bases, with 8 bases between the two germline ends. The CDR3 DNA reads as TGTGCCAGCAGCTTAGGTTCAGTGGGCTACACCTTC. Its translation is CASSLGSVGYTF. The full variable domain, with the rest looked up from reference TRBV7-2 and TRBJ1-2, is GAGVSQSPSNKVTEKGKDVELRCDPISGHTALYWYRQSLGQGLEFLIYFQGNSAPDKSGLPSDRFSAERTGGSVSTLTIQRTQQEDSAVYLCASSLGSVGYTFGSGTRLTVV.

The V and J genes are TRBV12-5 and TRBJ2-7; TRBD1 is a possible D gene (6 bases). Germline lookup yields CDR1 LGHNT and CDR2 FRNRAP. This CDR3 is built from 15 residues. Trimming shortened V by 5 bases and J by 3 bases, and 17 bases separated the two germline ends. Here the CDR3 reads CASGNREPPYYEQYF. The CDR3 DNA reads TGTGCTAGTGGTAACAGGGAGCCCCCCTACTACGAGCAGTACTTC. The whole variable domain, filled in from reference TRBV12-5 and TRBJ2-7, reads DARVTQTPRHKVTEMGQEVTMRCQPILGHNTVFWYRQTMMQGLELLAYFRNRAPLDDSGMPKDRFSAEMPDATLATLKIQPSEPRDSAVYFCASGNREPPYYEQYFGPGTRLTVT.

This clone has a single count. The rearrangement joins TRBV19 to TRBJ1-1, with D tentatively TRBD1 (6 bases). From germline, CDR1 is LNHDA and CDR2 SQIVND (reference sequence). This CDR3 has 15 residues. Trimming shortened V by 5 bases and J by 2 bases, and 15 bases separated the two germline ends. The CDR3 coding sequence is TGTGCCAGTAGTGACCCGGGACACGATAACACTGAAGCTTTCTTT. Its protein product is CASSDPGHDNTEAFF.

The V and J genes are TRBV5-1 and TRBJ1-1; D perhaps matches TRBD1 (5 bases). Germline V gives CDR1 SGHRS, CDR2 YFSETQ. V dropped 4 bases and J dropped 1 base, with 11 bases sitting between them. CDR3 length: 14 amino acids. This CDR3 is CASSLITGNTEAFF. The CDR3 bases are TGCGCCAGCAGCCTTATAACAGGGAACACTGAAGCTTTCTTT.

The chain employs TRBV29-1 and TRBJ1-2; 8 bases match TRBD1. The CDR3 sequence is 11 residues long. The V gene's germline CDR1 is SQVTM and CDR2 ANQGSEA. Here the CDR3 DNA reads TGCAGTGCAGGGGGCCGGTATGGCTACACCTTC. As protein: CSAGGRYGYTF.

V is TRBV7-9 and J is TRBJ1-5, with 9 bases matching TRBD1. CDR1 is SEHNR, CDR2 FQNEAQ, per germline (reference sequence). The V gene end was trimmed by 0 bases and the J gene end by 2 bases; junction bases not matched to a gene: 8. The CDR3 loop spans 18 amino acids. The CDR3 nucleotides read TGTGCCAGCAGCTTAGCGCTAGGGGACAGGGATGGCAATCAGCCCCAGCATTTT. Protein: CASSLALGDRDGNQPQHF.

The chain employs TRBV6-5 and TRBJ1-1; 8 bases are a match to TRBD1. The length of the CDR3 is 16 residues. Trimming at V came to 2 bases and at J to 6 bases, leaving 11 bases not matched to a gene. Germline loops: CDR1 MNHEY, CDR2 SVGAGI. The CDR3 loop is CASSYATDRVQAEAFF. The CDR3 DNA follows: TGTGCCAGCAGTTACGCGACGGACAGGGTTCAGGCTGAAGCTTTCTTT.

This CDR3 reads CASSLVLPYNQPQHF. In DNA, the CDR3 is TGTGCCAGCAGTTTGGTCCTACCCTACAATCAGCCCCAGCATTTT. The V call is TRBV28, the J call TRBJ1-5; D is undetermined. Deletions cut 3 bases from V and 3 bases from J, with 12 bases between. This CDR3 contains 15 residues. Germline V CDR1 and CDR2: MDHEN, SYDVKM.

A few counts support this clone. The chain couples TRBV6-5 to TRBJ2-5, with a weak D call TRBD1 (6 bases). Germline lookup yields CDR1 MNHEY and CDR2 SVGAGI. V lost 3 bases, J lost 1 base, and 9 bases lay in between. This CDR3 has 14 residues. DNA of the CDR3: TGTGCCAGCAGTTATTCGACAGGCCAAGAGACCCAGTACTTC. It specifies CASSYSTGQETQYF.

The chain employs TRBV5-6 and TRBJ1-1, with 9 positions matching TRBD1. Unmatched junction bases numbered 5, after V lost 4 bases and J lost 4 bases. The CDR3 is 14 amino acids. Germline CDR1 is SGHDT and CDR2 is YYEEEE. CDR3 coding DNA: TGTGCCAGCAGCCCACAGGGGGCTCTCACTGAAGCTTTCTTT. Its translation: CASSPQGALTEAFF.

The chain joins TRBV7-6 to TRBJ1-5, with 9 bases lining up with TRBD1. CDR3 length: 15 amino acids. V gave up 1 base and J gave up 4 bases; unmatched junction bases: 2. The germline CDR1 and CDR2 sequences are SGHVS and FNYEAQ. CDR3 in DNA: TGTGCCAGCAGCTTAGGGGACAGGGTAAATCAGCCCCAGCATTTT. Translating gives CASSLGDRVNQPQHF.